These 26 T cell receptor beta chains originate from one sample sequenced in a study of post-analysis software for immune sequencing data. No antigen is known for these receptors. Study outcomes and limitations: Included in a set of roughly five TRBV segments more frequent in patients than controls were TRBV5-6, TRBV5-1 and TRBV20-1.

Unique molecular identifiers were present in the TCR beta cDNA libraries. One entry per CDR3 protein results from TCRdb running MiXCR on the PCR reads. The sample has about 540,000 distinct CDR3 sequences; less than 40% are singletons. Sequenced material: blood. The receptors derive from a girl between 2 and 17 years old with multiple sclerosis.

This clonotype was detected a few times. This sequence joins TRBV20-1 and TRBJ2-3, with 10 bases lining up with TRBD1. With 5 bases clipped from V and 2 bases from J, the junction kept 13 bases outside the gene matches. The CDR3 covers 17 residues. Germline V CDR1 and CDR2: DFQATT, SNEGSKA (reference sequence). The chain's CDR3 is CSASGTGVVFVTDTQYF. The CDR3 coding sequence is TGCAGTGCTTCCGGGACAGGGGTCGTCTTCGTCACAGATACGCAGTATTTT.

This chain joins TRBV27 and TRBJ2-7, with 10 bases that match TRBD1. The CDR3 is 12 amino acids. The germline gives CDR1 MNHEY, CDR2 SMNVEV (reference sequence). Unmatched junction bases numbered 5, after V lost 9 bases and J lost 6 bases. CDR3: CASRTGGGEQYF. The DNA for the CDR3 is TGTGCCAGTAGGACAGGGGGTGGCGAGCAGTACTTC.

V usage is TRBV7-2 and J usage is TRBJ2-1, with D maybe TRBD2 (6 bases). This CDR3 has 12 residues. V was pared by 1 base and J by 15 bases, with 13 bases between. CDR1 SGHTA and CDR2 FQGNSA come from the germline V gene. The CDR3 loop is CASSLGGPAGFF. The CDR3 DNA reads TGTGCCAGCAGCTTAGGAGGTCCAGCGGGGTTCTTC.

A few counts support this clonotype. The rearrangement links TRBV12-3 or TRBV12-4 to TRBJ1-1; D gene unclear. This CDR3 comprises 13 residues. V gave up 6 bases and J gave up 7 bases, with 15 bases separating them. The DNA for the CDR3 is TGTGCCAGCAGCCCCTCGTTTTTCATTGAAGCTTTCTTT. It codes for CASSPSFFIEAFF.

This clonotype was seen a handful of times. The chain couples TRBV13 to TRBJ2-3; 10 bases are shared with TRBD2. The CDR3 sequence is 16 residues long. CDR1 is PRHDT, CDR2 FYEKMQ, per germline (reference sequence). After removal of 5 bases from V and 1 base from J, the junction contained 6 bases not matched to a gene. The DNA for the CDR3 is TGTGCCAGCAGCGTACCCGGGACTAGCGGCACAGATACGCAGTATTTT. It encodes CASSVPGTSGTDTQYF. Full variable domain (rest looked up from reference TRBV13 and TRBJ2-3): AAGVIQSPRHLIKEKRETATLKCYPIPRHDTVYWYQQGPGQDPQFLISFYEKMQSDKGSIPDRFSAQQFSDYHSELNMSSLELGDSALYFCASSVPGTSGTDTQYFGPGTRLTVL.

This clonotype was observed a few times. The chain carries TRBV5-6 and TRBJ1-2; D is ambiguous. Trimming left V 0 bases short and J 1 base short, with 10 bases between. Germline lookup yields CDR1 SGHDT and CDR2 YYEEEE. CDR3 size: 15 residues. Written as DNA, the CDR3 is TGTGCCAGCAGCTTGGCCCTGGCCAATAACTATGGCTACACCTTC. It encodes CASSLALANNYGYTF.

This chain uses TRBV7-3 with TRBJ2-6; unclear D gene. Looked up from germline, CDR1 is SGHTA and CDR2 is FQGTGA. V shed 0 bases and J shed 1 base, with 7 bases lying between them. The CDR3 has 16 amino acids. The CDR3: CASSLTPDSGANVLTF. The CDR3 region has the DNA TGTGCCAGCAGCTTAACGCCAGATTCTGGGGCCAACGTCCTGACTTTC.

In its sample, this clonotype was seen once. The chain links TRBV20-1 to TRBJ2-1; D is unclear. Germline values: CDR1 DFQATT, CDR2 SNEGSKA (reference sequence). With 5 bases removed from V and 8 bases from J, the gap between germline ends came to 7 bases. This CDR3 has 10 amino acids. CDR3 sequence: CSAADYEQFF. CDR3 coding DNA: TGCAGTGCTGCAGACTATGAGCAGTTCTTC.

The chain has TRBV6-5 and TRBJ2-1; 8 bases line up with TRBD2. The CDR3 has 13 amino acids. V lost 2 bases and J lost 8; bases outside the gene matches: 2. Per germline, CDR1 MNHEY and CDR2 SVGAGI. The CDR3 here is CASSYNSGDEQFF. The DNA of the CDR3 is TGTGCCAGCAGTTACAATAGCGGGGATGAGCAGTTCTTC.

This clonotype was recorded a few times. The V gene is TRBV7-9, the J gene TRBJ1-1; maybe TRBD1 (5 bases). Trimming took off 5 bases at V and 5 bases at J, with 15 bases between the two ends. This CDR3 region has 14 residues. Germline V gene lookup returns CDR1 SEHNR and CDR2 FQNEAQ (reference sequence). The CDR3 spells CASSPPTRVTEAFF. For the CDR3, the DNA is TGTGCCAGCAGCCCGCCCACCAGGGTAACTGAAGCTTTCTTT.

The CDR3 region is CASSLGRSPWEQYF. The CDR3 DNA sequence: TGTGCCAGCAGTTTGGGCCGTTCCCCCTGGGAGCAGTACTTC. This sequence joins TRBV28 and TRBJ2-7; D not resolved. The CDR3 sequence is 14 residues long. The V and J ends lost 3 bases and 7 bases respectively, with 16 bases between them. Germline CDR1 is MDHEN and CDR2 is SYDVKM.

The chain joins TRBV10-3 to TRBJ2-5, with D unclear. The CDR3 is made up of 14 amino acids. CDR1 is ENHRY and CDR2 is SYGVKD in the germline V gene. V was clipped by 5 bases and J by 4 bases, with 14 bases between them. The CDR3 sequence: CAISRPSSGETQYF. CDR3 bases: TGTGCCATCAGTAGACCTTCGTCTGGAGAGACCCAGTACTTC.

This clonotype appeared a few times. This chain links TRBV7-6 with TRBJ2-5; D may be TRBD1 or TRBD2 (6 bases each). The CDR3 length is 15 residues. Trimming cost V 1 base and J 4 bases, with 13 bases left between them. The germline V gene has CDR1 SGHVS and CDR2 FNYEAQ. In DNA form, the CDR3 reads TGTGCCAGCAGCTTAGGGGGGGCAGGCGGAGAGACCCAGTACTTC. Translated, it gives CASSLGGAGGETQYF.

The V gene is TRBV12-5, the J gene TRBJ1-4; D possibly corresponds to TRBD1 (5 bases). The germline V and J ends were trimmed by 0 bases and 4 bases, with 9 bases remaining between them. CDR3 length: 15 amino acids. Germline-derived CDR1 and CDR2 are LGHNT and FRNRAP. The DNA for the CDR3 is TGTGCTAGTGGTTTGGTTGACAGCTATAATGAAAAACTGTTTTTT. Translated, it gives CASGLVDSYNEKLFF.

The rearrangement joins TRBV7-9 to TRBJ2-5, with a tentative D call TRBD2 (5 bases). This CDR3 has 15 amino acids. Germline CDR1 is SEHNR and CDR2 is FQNEAQ (reference sequence). With 1 base removed from V and 5 bases from J, the gap between germline ends came to 14 bases. CDR3 DNA sequence: TGTGCCAGCAGCTTAGTGTCCGGACTCCCGGAGACCCAGTACTTC. Its translation: CASSLVSGLPETQYF.

The rearrangement joins TRBV7-3 to TRBJ2-1, with 9 positions matching TRBD2. Trimming cost V 5 bases and J 5 bases; bases outside gene matches: 19. This CDR3 has 19 amino acids. The V gene's germline CDR1 is SGHTA and CDR2 FQGTGA. CDR3 protein: CASSPNPNFSGRRDNEQFF. The CDR3 region has the DNA TGTGCCAGCAGCCCCAACCCTAATTTTAGCGGGAGAAGAGACAATGAGCAGTTCTTC. The complete variable domain, with remaining parts taken from reference TRBV7-3 and TRBJ2-1, reads GAGVSQTPSNKVTEKGKYVELRCDPISGHTALYWYRQSLGQGPEFLIYFQGTGAADDSGLPNDRFFAVRPEGSVSTLKIQRTERGDSAVYLCASSPNPNFSGRRDNEQFFGPGTRLTVL.

J is TRBJ1-5 and V is TRBV6-6; a possible D gene is TRBD1 (6 bases). The germline V gene encodes CDR1 MNHNY and CDR2 SVGAGI (reference sequence). Deletions cut 6 bases from V and 5 bases from J, with 11 bases between. CDR3 length equals 13 residues. CDR3 sequence: CASRPGGDQPQHF. The CDR3 nucleotides read TGTGCCAGCAGACCCGGGGGCGATCAGCCCCAGCATTTT.

This clonotype was recorded a few times. V and J are TRBV7-9 and TRBJ2-5, with TRBD2 as a possible D gene (5 bases). Germline lookup yields CDR1 SEHNR and CDR2 FQNEAQ (reference sequence). There are 12 residues in the CDR3. Trimming pared 3 bases from V and 9 bases from J, leaving 11 bases between. In DNA form, the CDR3 reads TGTGCCAGCAGCTTGGCCGGGGTGGCCCAGTACTTC. Translation gives CASSLAGVAQYF.

This clonotype was seen more than once but under ten times. V usage is TRBV15 and J usage is TRBJ2-1; TRBD2 aligns across 12 bases. Trimming took 2 bases from V and 9 from J; bases not matched to a gene: 11. The CDR3 sequence is 17 residues long. Germline CDR1 and CDR2: LNHNV and YYDKDF (reference sequence). Here the CDR3 DNA reads TGTGCCACCAGCAGACCCAACCTAGCGGGGGGGCTGAGTGAGCAGTTCTTC. It codes for CATSRPNLAGGLSEQFF.

Turning to this clonotype: A read error may produce the germline difference seen at one junction end. The genes are TRBV14 and TRBJ1-6; D is ambiguous. Germline V gene sequence: CDR1 SGHDN, CDR2 FVKESK. The CDR3 loop spans 15 amino acids. Here the CDR3 DNA reads TGTGCCAGCGGCCAAGATTACGACGGAAATTCACCCCTCCACTTT. It codes for CASGQDYDGNSPLHF.

Here the CDR3 reads CASSLGTSGGPGTQYF. Written as DNA, the CDR3 is TGTGCCAGCAGTTTAGGGACAAGCGGGGGCCCGGGGACCCAGTACTTC. The chain joins TRBV12-3 or TRBV12-4 to TRBJ2-5; TRBD2 matches at 8 bases. CDR3 length: 16 amino acids. Trimming removed 1 base from V and 7 bases from J; junction bases left unmatched: 11.

In its sample, this clonotype was seen a few times. CDR3 in DNA: TGTGCCAGCAGCTCCATAGCGGGGGGCTCCTACAATGAGCAGTTCTTC. Protein: CASSSIAGGSYNEQFF. The chain recombines TRBV7-9 with TRBJ2-1; TRBD2 matches at 10 bases. Germline trimming cut 4 bases from V and 0 bases from J; bases unmatched to any gene: 3. This CDR3 has 16 amino acids. Germline CDR1 reads SEHNR; CDR2 reads FQNEAQ (reference sequence).

This clonotype turned up a few times. A much larger clone differs from this one at a single base, so this may be a read error. The chain carries TRBV29-1 and TRBJ2-1; 7 positions agree with TRBD1. V lost 4 bases and J lost 7; bases outside the gene matches: 7. Germline CDR1 reads SQVTM; CDR2 reads ANQGSEA. This CDR3 has 13 residues. CDR3 region: CSVGTGCGNEQFF. CDR3 in DNA: TGCAGCGTTGGGACAGGATGCGGGAATGAGCAGTTCTTC.

As regards this clonotype: Compared with germline, one end of the junction differs, possibly owing to a read error. This chain links TRBV3-1 with TRBJ2-6; D remains ambiguous. The CDR3 loop spans 11 amino acids. Germline V lookup: CDR1 LGHDT, CDR2 YNNKEL (reference sequence). The CDR3 DNA reads TGTGCCAGCAGCCAAGCCAACGTCCGGACTTTC. Its protein is CASSQANVRTF.

This clonotype was seen repeatedly, ten times or more. The gene calls are TRBV10-3 and TRBJ2-7, with a tentative D call TRBD1 (6 bases). Germline V gene lookup returns CDR1 ENHRY and CDR2 SYGVKD. CDR3 length equals 14 residues. Deletions cut 7 bases from V and 5 bases from J, with 18 bases between. DNA of the CDR3: TGTGCCATCACCCCCGGGACACACTGGAACGAGCAGTACTTC. Translated: CAITPGTHWNEQYF.

V is TRBV5-5 and J is TRBJ2-3, with TRBD1 matching 7 bases. Trimming at V came to 0 bases and at J to 7 bases, leaving 14 bases not matched to a gene. From germline, CDR1 is SGHKS and CDR2 YYEKEE (reference sequence). This CDR3 has 17 amino acids. CDR3 sequence reads: CASSLVASGTDLHTQYF. The DNA for the CDR3 is TGTGCCAGCAGCTTGGTTGCCTCCGGGACAGACCTTCATACGCAGTATTTT.